A single sample gave rise to the 22 T cell receptor beta chains below, sequenced in a study of blood T cell repertoires in COVID-19. Here immunoSEQ multiplex PCR was the method, and the copy in TCRdb shows in-frame clones only, minus some. The sample has 270,000 or so clones, about 91% seen once; the top ten hold about 4.6%. Input material: peripheral blood. The receptors derive from a woman aged 40 to 50 who had recovered from COVID-19.

The V call is TRBV6-2 or TRBV6-3, the J call TRBJ2-7; TRBD2 agrees at 7 bases. The trim removed 6 bases at V and 6 bases at J, leaving 11 bases unmatched. CDR3 length: 14 residues. CDR1 and CDR2 (germline): MNHEY, SVGEGT. DNA of the CDR3: TGTGCCAGCAGCTCCCTCGGCGGGAGTAGCGAGCAGTACGTC. Encoded protein: CASSSLGGSSEQYV.

The chain recombines TRBV7-2 with TRBJ1-5; D is possibly TRBD1 (5 bases). There are 16 residues in the CDR3. V gave up 0 bases and J gave up 2 bases, with 11 bases separating them. Germline V gene sequence: CDR1 SGHTA, CDR2 FQGNSA. Here the CDR3 reads CASSLASGDGNQPQHF. CDR3 coding DNA: TGTGCCAGCAGCTTAGCGTCGGGGGATGGCAATCAGCCCCAGCATTTT. Variable domain in full (rest from reference TRBV7-2 and TRBJ1-5): GAGVSQSPSNKVTEKGKDVELRCDPISGHTALYWYRQSLGQGLEFLIYFQGNSAPDKSGLPSDRFSAERTGGSVSTLTIQRTQQEDSAVYLCASSLASGDGNQPQHFGDGTRLSIL.

This clone appeared a few times. This chain uses TRBV11-2 with TRBJ2-3, with D unclear. The CDR3 is made up of 14 amino acids. Trimming left V 1 base short and J 3 bases short, with 8 bases between. CDR1 and CDR2 (germline): SGHAT, FQNNGV. The CDR3 loop reads CASSLGSRTDTQYF. DNA for the CDR3: TGTGCCAGCAGCTTAGGCTCGAGGACAGATACGCAGTATTTT.

This chain uses TRBV28 with TRBJ1-3; D is perhaps TRBD1 (5 bases). Trimming left V 2 bases short and J 0 bases short, with 11 bases between. The CDR3 is made up of 16 amino acids. Germline values: CDR1 MDHEN, CDR2 SYDVKM. CDR3 residues: CASSLIGAPSGNTIYF. CDR3 sequence (DNA): TGTGCCAGCAGTTTAATTGGGGCGCCCTCTGGAAACACCATATATTTT.

This clone was found once. The gene calls are TRBV5-6 and TRBJ1-1; D is ambiguous. This CDR3 has 17 amino acids. Germline CDR1 is SGHDT and CDR2 is YYEEEE. V was pared by 2 bases and J by 1 base, with 18 bases between. Written as DNA, the CDR3 is TGTGCCAGCAGCTTTCTCACCAGGCTTATAGAGAACACTGAAGCTTTCTTT. It translates to CASSFLTRLIENTEAFF.

The chain couples TRBV11-1 to TRBJ1-6; 9 bases map to TRBD1. CDR1 and CDR2 (germline): SGHAT, FQDESV (reference sequence). The CDR3 is 14 amino acids. The ends lost 5 bases at V and 9 bases at J; junction bases unmatched: 5. The CDR3 reads CASSDRDRVSPLHF. CDR3 DNA: TGTGCCAGCAGCGACCGGGACAGGGTTTCACCCCTCCACTTT.

J is TRBJ1-2 and V is TRBV7-9; a weak D match, TRBD1 (6 bases). Germline V gives CDR1 SEHNR, CDR2 FQNEAQ (reference sequence). Between the trimmed V and J ends, which lost 5 bases and 4 bases, there was a span of 26 bases. The CDR3 spans 18 residues. The CDR3: CASSRTLPGHKGAYGYTF. CDR3 DNA sequence: TGTGCCAGCAGCCGAACGCTACCGGGACACAAGGGAGCCTATGGCTACACCTTC.

The rearrangement links TRBV11-2 to TRBJ2-2, with 15 bases that match TRBD2. With 5 bases clipped from V and 9 bases from J, the junction kept 10 bases outside the gene matches. The CDR3 is made up of 17 amino acids. Germline CDR1 and CDR2: SGHAT and FQNNGV. This CDR3 is CASSRTSGGALGRELFF. The CDR3 DNA reads TGTGCCAGCAGCCGGACTAGCGGGGGGGCCTTGGGAAGGGAGCTGTTTTTT.

The chain combines TRBV6-2 or TRBV6-3 with TRBJ2-7, with 12 bases lining up with TRBD2. There are 17 residues in the CDR3. Germline trimming cut 6 bases from V and 2 bases from J; bases unmatched to any gene: 11. Germline values: CDR1 MNHEY, CDR2 SVGEGT. The CDR3 loop reads CASSNGGSSGRAYEQYV. The CDR3 DNA sequence: TGTGCCAGCAGCAACGGGGGTTCTAGCGGGAGGGCCTACGAGCAGTACGTC.

The gene calls are TRBV18 and TRBJ2-2, with D tentatively TRBD1 (5 bases). The CDR3 is made up of 15 amino acids. Deletions cut 2 bases from V and 5 bases from J, with 12 bases between. Germline loops: CDR1 KGHSH, CDR2 LQKENI. The CDR3 region is CASSPYQGSTGELFF. The CDR3 DNA follows: TGTGCCAGCTCACCATATCAGGGCTCAACCGGGGAGCTGTTTTTT.

This chain joins TRBV7-2 and TRBJ1-6; the match to TRBD1 covers 8 bases. V lost 3 bases to trimming and J lost 7 bases; unmatched junction nucleotides: 2. CDR3 length equals 14 residues. Germline-derived CDR1 and CDR2 are SGHTA and FQGNSA. CDR3 loop: CASSFRTGNSPLHF. In DNA form, the CDR3 reads TGTGCCAGCAGCTTCAGGACAGGGAATTCACCCCTCCACTTT. Variable domain in full (rest from reference TRBV7-2 and TRBJ1-6): GAGVSQSPSNKVTEKGKDVELRCDPISGHTALYWYRQSLGQGLEFLIYFQGNSAPDKSGLPSDRFSAERTGGSVSTLTIQRTQQEDSAVYLCASSFRTGNSPLHFGNGTRLTVT.

CDR3 in DNA: TGTGCCAGCAGCCCGGGACTAGCGGGGGGGCTTACAGATACCGGGGAGCTGTTTTTT. This sequence encodes CASSPGLAGGLTDTGELFF. V and J are TRBV5-4 and TRBJ2-2; 16 bases match TRBD2. Germline lookup yields CDR1 SGHNT and CDR2 YYREEE (reference sequence). The CDR3 runs 19 residues. The V and J ends lost 4 bases and 5 bases, in that order; junction bases with no gene match: 11.

This chain links TRBV13 with TRBJ2-2; 9 bases fit TRBD2. Germline CDR1 PRHDT, CDR2 FYEKMQ (reference sequence). With V trimmed by 5 bases and J by 3 bases, 7 bases remained unmatched. The CDR3 sequence is 16 residues long. The CDR3 loop reads CASSHQREDDTGELFF. Here the CDR3 DNA reads TGTGCCAGCAGCCACCAGCGGGAGGATGACACCGGGGAGCTGTTTTTT.

The chain recombines TRBV21-1 with TRBJ1-2; the table names TRBD1, a call not compared with the DNA. TRBV21-1 is recorded as a pseudogene. The CDR3 totals 17 residues. The CDR3 here is CASRGRQGADLRYGYTF. In nucleotides, the CDR3 is TGTGCCAGCAGGGGCAGGCAGGGGGCGGACCTACGTTATGGCTACACCTTC.

The chain carries TRBV6-1 and TRBJ2-3, with 9 positions matching TRBD2. This CDR3 spans 16 amino acids. Unmatched junction bases numbered 7, after V lost 1 base and J lost 5 bases. CDR1 is MNHNS, CDR2 SASEGT, per germline. The CDR3 reads CASSEVAGGGGDTQYF. The CDR3 DNA is TGTGCCAGCAGTGAAGTCGCGGGAGGGGGGGGAGATACGCAGTATTTT.

This rearrangement joins TRBV15 to TRBJ1-1, with no clear D. CDR3 length equals 14 residues. V was trimmed by 0 bases and J by 2 bases, leaving 7 bases between them. Germline CDR1 reads LNHNV; CDR2 reads YYDKDF (reference sequence). The CDR3 region is CATSRDRSNTEAFF. CDR3 nucleotides: TGTGCCACCAGCAGAGATCGCAGTAACACTGAAGCTTTCTTT. The full variable domain, in which reference TRBV15 and TRBJ1-1 provide the parts outside the CDR3, is DAMVIQNPRYQVTQFGKPVTLSCSQTLNHNVMYWYQQKSSQAPKLLFHYYDKDFNNEADTPDNFQSRRPNTSFCFLDIRSPGLGDTAMYLCATSRDRSNTEAFFGQGTRLTVV.

This rearrangement joins TRBV12-5 to TRBJ2-3, with 9 bases matching TRBD2. J lost 3 bases, V lost 0 bases, and 4 bases had no gene match. CDR3 length equals 16 residues. The germline CDR1 and CDR2 sequences are LGHNT and FRNRAP. The CDR3 sequence: CASGLVGLAGTDTQYF. CDR3 coding DNA: TGTGCTAGTGGTTTGGTAGGCCTAGCGGGGACAGATACGCAGTATTTT.

In its sample, this clone was seen a few times. V and J are TRBV2 and TRBJ1-6; 9 bases agree with TRBD1. Germline CDR1 and CDR2: SNHLY and FYNNEI. Unmatched junction bases numbered 2, after V lost 6 bases and J lost 5 bases. The CDR3 covers 14 residues. The CDR3 loop reads CASRGTGNNSPLHF. DNA for the CDR3: TGTGCCAGCAGAGGGACAGGGAATAATTCACCCCTCCACTTT.

This chain links TRBV7-2 with TRBJ2-7; 7 nucleotides agree with TRBD1. CDR1 and CDR2 from the germline V gene are SGHTA and FQGNSA. The CDR3 covers 13 residues. V was pared by 6 bases and J by 3 bases, with 5 bases of the junction left unmatched. CDR3 bases: TGTGCCAGCAGGTCAGGACAGGACTACGAGCAGTACTTC. As protein: CASRSGQDYEQYF.

The chain carries TRBV7-8 and TRBJ2-1; TRBD2 matches at 9 bases. The CDR3 has 16 residues. With V trimmed by 0 bases and J by 7 bases, 7 bases remained unmatched. Germline-derived CDR1 and CDR2 are SGHVS and FQNEAQ. CDR3 sequence: CASSLAGGRASNEQFF. DNA of the CDR3: TGTGCCAGCAGCTTAGCGGGCGGGAGGGCCAGTAATGAGCAGTTCTTC. Full variable domain (rest looked up from reference TRBV7-8 and TRBJ2-1): GAGVSQSPRYKVAKRGQDVALRCDPISGHVSLFWYQQALGQGPEFLTYFQNEAQLDKSGLPSDRFFAERPEGSVSTLKIQRTQQEDSAVYLCASSLAGGRASNEQFFGPGTRLTVL.

The chain carries TRBV7-9 and TRBJ2-7, with 11 bases identical to TRBD2. Germline V lookup: CDR1 SEHNR, CDR2 FQNEAQ (reference sequence). The CDR3 is made up of 17 amino acids. Unmatched junction bases numbered 14, after V lost 5 bases and J lost 5 bases. The CDR3 coding sequence is TGTGCCAGCAGCCCCCTCCTGAGACTAGCGGGGAGGGACGAGCAGTACTTC. As protein: CASSPLLRLAGRDEQYF.

The gene calls are TRBV9 and TRBJ2-2; D is uncertain. Trimming removed 0 bases from V and 10 bases from J, with 7 bases in between. The CDR3 is 12 amino acids. Germline V lookup: CDR1 SGDLS, CDR2 YYNGEE. The chain's CDR3 is CASSVASEELFF. CDR3 DNA sequence: TGTGCCAGCAGCGTAGCTAGTGAGGAGCTGTTTTTT.